This TCR beta chain stems from a study of cytomegalovirus exposure and HLA in healthy donors. Primers for the PCR totalled 60 Vbeta and 13 Jbeta. The data were produced by immunoSEQ multiplex PCR, yet TCRdb's version contains in-frame clones alone and is incomplete. The sample yields 100,000 to 150,000 clones, around 79% seen once. Sequencing used PBMCs. This clonotype was sampled from a woman in her 40s in good health and CMV-seronegative.

CDR3 residues: CASSLSGLDTQYF. The CDR3, as DNA: TGTGCCAGCAGCTTATCGGGTTTGGATACGCAGTATTTT. The chain links TRBV7-2 to TRBJ2-3, with no clear D. The V gene's germline CDR1 is SGHTA and CDR2 FQGNSA. The V and J ends lost 2 bases and 6 bases respectively, with 9 bases between them. This CDR3 comprises 13 residues.